This record covers a single T cell receptor (beta chain). Its target is not known. This specimen belongs to a study of glioma-infiltrating T cells. Overall study: Before surgery, glioma patients received dexamethasone for at most six days. Points from the study as a whole: Only very few CDR3 sequences appeared in both tissue and blood.

The CDR3 loop spans 16 amino acids. V lost 5 bases to trimming and J lost 4 bases, with 20 bases between them. CDR1 and CDR2 from the germline V gene are SEHNR and FQNEAQ (reference sequence). Amplification of TCR alpha and beta CDR3 regions from RNA used iRepertoire nested multiplex PCR. Input was roughly 85-450 ng of tissue mRNA or PBMC total RNA. TCRdb recomputed calls from the multiplex PCR reads with MiXCR, one row per CDR3 protein. The sample lists fewer than 500,000 distinct CDR3 sequences; 41% were seen once. The source material was glioma tissue, nonneoplastic brain tissue, or PBMCs (not recorded which). This sequence joins TRBV7-9 and TRBJ1-1; D gene ambiguous. This receptor was taken from a human donor with low-grade glioma or glioblastoma, undergoing nonglioma brain surgery, or in good health (not recorded which). This CDR3 is CASSPPSSAVGTEAFF. CDR3 nucleotide sequence: TGTGCCAGCAGCCCACCCAGTTCAGCCGTAGGCACTGAAGCTTTCTTT. The whole variable domain, filled in from reference TRBV7-9 and TRBJ1-1, reads DTGVSQNPRHKITKRGQNVTFRCDPISEHNRLYWYRQTLGQGPEFLTYFQNEAQLEKSRLLSDRFSAERPKGSFSTLEIQRTEQGDSAMYLCASSPPSSAVGTEAFFGQGTRLTVV.